This T cell receptor beta chain was obtained from a study of blood T cell repertoires in COVID-19 (dated by TCRdb to about 2020). For context, the study as a whole: Collaborator samples came from the United States, Italy and Spain and covered acute and convalescent phases of COVID-19. The dataset comprised deeply sampled blood TCRbeta repertoires from subjects exposed to, actively infected with, or recovered from COVID-19. The repertoires were released in a freely available public database meant as a resource for research on the immune response to SARS-CoV-2. The samples were drawn from the first 160 participants of the ongoing ImmuneRACE study and from over 950 subjects provided by 6 global collaborators. The material from the prospective study consisted of cDNA or gDNA derived from T cells, B-cell-depleted T cells, or PBMCs. Sample metadata almost always included a de-identified subject ID, COVID-19 status, age in years and sex. HLA class I and class II types, where available, came from metadata supplied by the sample provider rather than from assay-based typing. Paper-wide results and their limitations: Clinical and demographic metadata were provided uncurated, with the amount varying by source and participant.

Concerning this clone itself: It has no known antigen specificity. Base qualities are not provided; no much larger clone lies one nucleotide away.

The immunoSEQ Assay, a bias-controlled multiplex PCR, was used to amplify TCRbeta CDR3 regions from genomic DNA. In the source study's methods: The number of nucleated cells in each sample was estimated from the amplification of reference gene primers within the assay. To quantify the absolute abundance of each unique TCRbeta CDR3 rearrangement, sequence reads were collapsed and filtered. For each sample, productive Simpson clonality was calculated by taking the square root of Simpson's diversity index across productive rearrangements. Here the immuneACCESS table is served through TCRdb, limited to in-frame sequences with V and J called. Missing clones are a known gap in these copies; in checked studies unresolved V genes cover under half, and the rest lacks a known reason. V, J and clone size are taken as reported in that table, and D and trimming were inferred from the DNA itself. This sample lists approximately 270,000 clones; 75% to 90% were detected once. The top ten clonotypes cover around 2% of the sample.

Whole blood was collected in K2EDTA tubes by collaborating institutions according to the institutions' own protocols. Collaborator samples were shipped for TCRbeta analysis as frozen whole blood, isolated PBMCs, or DNA extracted from either sample type. At the junction V is shortened by 3 bases and J by 7 bases, with 9 bases in between. Via the germline V gene, CDR1 is SGHNT and CDR2 YENEEA. Including the terminal cysteine and phenylalanine, the CDR3 comprises 13 residues. Only the CDR3 DNA is retained, 39 bases long and in frame from the first base. This clonotype was obtained from a man aged 50 or older with acute or convalescent COVID-19. The chain is made from TRBV11-3 and TRBJ2-2; the best D guess is TRBD1, with 7 bases matching. The sample comprised peripheral blood. DNA sequence: TGTGCCAGCAGCTTCAGGGGGGACGGGGAGCTGTTTTTT. It translates as CASSFRGDGELFF.